The clone carrying this T cell receptor (beta chain) occurred many times. The data stem from a study of T cells in Graves' hyperthyroidism and ophthalmopathy. Authors of the study amplified TCR beta CDR3 regions from RNA transcripts. A set of HTBI primers served as the primers for a first-round RT-PCR of the TCR CDR3. TCRdb re-called the multiplex PCR reads with MiXCR, one entry per CDR3 protein. The repertoire holds approximately 300,000 distinct CDR3 sequences, with about 18% as singletons. The CDR3 consists of 15 residues. Germline CDR1 reads LGHDT; CDR2 reads YNNKEL (reference sequence). V gave up 5 bases and J gave up 4 bases; unmatched junction bases: 4.

The V call is TRBV3-1, the J call TRBJ2-1, with 11 bases fitting TRBD2. The clonotype originates from an older woman with Graves' ophthalmopathy. The sequencing sample was made of blood. CDR3 region: CASSSRLAGYNEQFF. In DNA form, the CDR3 reads TGTGCCAGCAGCTCTCGACTAGCGGGGTACAATGAGCAGTTCTTC.